This T cell receptor beta chain was sequenced for a study of T cell responses to AZD1222 COVID-19 vaccine. Findings of the study overall: Two doses of AZD1222 preceded a rise in Spike-specific TCR breadth and depth. The donor group comprised mostly white British people and more females; the analysis possibly underestimated clonal diversity. Only a handful of AZD1222 recipients were seropositive at baseline.

Investigators merged groups given second doses at roughly 4 or roughly 12 weeks. With respect to this clone: The antigen is undetermined.

Some clones are missing from TCRdb's copy, which holds only in-frame ones; the method was immunoSEQ multiplex PCR. The top ten clones hold around 1.2% of a sample with tens of thousands of clones, around nine tenths of them seen once. The CDR3 covers 15 residues. The germline V and J ends were trimmed by 4 bases and 1 base, with 13 bases remaining between them. From germline, CDR1 is SGHTA and CDR2 FQGNSA. The TCR comes from an adult who received the AZD1222 COVID-19 vaccine. The source was peripheral blood, collected 28 days after the second AZD1222 dose. The chain links TRBV7-2 to TRBJ1-1; D perhaps matches TRBD1 (6 bases). Here the CDR3 reads CASSSSSTGNTEAFF. The CDR3 DNA reads TGTGCCAGCAGCTCCAGCTCGACAGGGAACACTGAAGCTTTCTTT.